Listed here is a single TCR beta chain. The data derive from a study of CXCR3-negative and CXCR3-positive naive CD8 T cells. The CDR3 has 17 residues. CDR1 LNHNV and CDR2 YYDKDF come from the germline V gene (reference sequence). The libraries of TRB cDNA were prepared using 5' RACE with UMI labels. TCRdb derives one entry per CDR3 protein from the 5' RACE reads, leaving out DNA. Its table lists about 62,000 distinct CDR3 sequences. Sequencing used naive CXCR3- CD8+ T cells from blood. Subset indicated: CD45RO-CCR7+CD27+CD95- naive CD8+ T cells lacking CXCR3 (TNR3-). V and J are TRBV15 and TRBJ2-1; TCRdb's assignment of TRBD2 cannot be checked, as there is no DNA. The sequence derives from a human donor in good health. Some clones in this sample may be carry-over from other donors' samples. This CDR3 is CATSEAGGTSSYNEQFF. Full variable domain (missing parts from reference TRBV15 and TRBJ2-1): DAMVIQNPRYQVTQFGKPVTLSCSQTLNHNVMYWYQQKSSQAPKLLFHYYDKDFNNEADTPDNFQSRRPNTSFCFLDIRSPGLGDTAMYLCATSEAGGTSSYNEQFFGPGTRLTVL.